What follows are 32 T cell receptor beta chains derived from one specimen sequenced in a study of T cell responses to AZD1222 COVID-19 vaccine. Profiling relied on immunoSEQ multiplex PCR, and the TCRdb table lists in-frame clones only, not all of them. The sample shows 130,000 or so clones, about 86% of them seen only once. The sequenced sample was peripheral blood, obtained on day 0 of AZD1222 vaccination. All receptors derive from an adult in good health.

This clone was seen a single time. This chain joins TRBV19 and TRBJ2-7, with TRBD2 matching 7 bases. With 6 bases clipped from V and 4 bases from J, the junction kept 12 bases outside the gene matches. Germline loops: CDR1 LNHDA, CDR2 SQIVND (reference sequence). The CDR3 has 15 amino acids. CDR3 protein: CASSPIQAGQYEQYF. Here the CDR3 DNA reads TGTGCCAGTAGCCCGATTCAAGCGGGGCAGTACGAGCAGTACTTC.

The V call is TRBV9, the J call TRBJ2-7, with D maybe TRBD2 (7 bases). This CDR3 has 15 residues. Deletions cut 0 bases from V and 2 bases from J, with 12 bases between. Germline loops: CDR1 SGDLS, CDR2 YYNGEE. The CDR3 nucleotides are TGTGCCAGCAGCGTAGCGGGGGGCGAAACCTACGAGCAGTACTTC. It translates to CASSVAGGETYEQYF.

V gene TRBV9 combines with J gene TRBJ2-2; 10 positions match TRBD2. J lost 4 bases, V lost 4 bases, and 4 bases had no gene match. Germline V gene lookup returns CDR1 SGDLS and CDR2 YYNGEE. The CDR3 loop spans 15 amino acids. The CDR3 region is CASSSGLAATGELFF. CDR3 nucleotides: TGTGCCAGCAGCTCCGGACTAGCGGCCACCGGGGAGCTGTTTTTT.

CDR3 sequence reads: CASSFVAGRGADTEAFF. Here the CDR3 DNA reads TGCGCCAGCAGCTTTGTGGCAGGGAGGGGAGCGGACACTGAAGCTTTCTTT. The chain carries TRBV5-1 and TRBJ1-1; the D gene is possibly TRBD1 (5 bases). CDR1 and CDR2 from the germline V gene are SGHRS and YFSETQ. The CDR3 runs to 17 residues. V dropped 2 bases and J dropped 3 bases, with 20 bases sitting between them.

This chain connects TRBV6-5 to TRBJ1-1, with D possibly being TRBD1 (5 bases). Germline lookup yields CDR1 MNHEY and CDR2 SVGAGI. This CDR3 has 14 residues. Trimming cost V 3 bases and J 0 bases, with 8 bases left between them. CDR3 sequence (DNA): TGTGCCAGCAGTTATGGGGCAATGAACACTGAAGCTTTCTTT. As protein: CASSYGAMNTEAFF.

This chain connects TRBV29-1 to TRBJ2-1; D is unresolved. Germline V gene data show CDR1 as SQVTM and CDR2 as ANQGSEA. Trimming shortened V by 6 bases and J by 6 bases, and 15 bases separated the two germline ends. This CDR3 is built from 13 residues. CDR3 nucleotide sequence: TGCAGCGTCCCAGTGGGATTTAGCAATGAGCAGTTCTTC. It yields the protein CSVPVGFSNEQFF.

V usage is TRBV9 and J usage is TRBJ2-3; D tentatively reads TRBD1 or TRBD2 (6 bases each). CDR1 is SGDLS and CDR2 is YYNGEE in the germline V gene. This CDR3 comprises 14 residues. The V gene lost 4 bases and the J gene lost 5 bases, with 14 bases spanning the gap. The CDR3 is CASSPQGRGDTQYF. In nucleotides, the CDR3 is TGTGCCAGCAGCCCTCAGGGGCGGGGAGATACGCAGTATTTT.

This clone was recorded once. The V and J genes are TRBV18 and TRBJ2-1; no reliable D call. Trimming left V 1 base short and J 0 bases short, with 10 bases between. The length of the CDR3 is 16 residues. Germline V lookup: CDR1 KGHSH, CDR2 LQKENI. CDR3 sequence reads: CASSPRGWGSYNEQFF. The DNA for the CDR3 is TGTGCCAGCTCACCACGCGGTTGGGGCTCCTACAATGAGCAGTTCTTC.

V gene TRBV20-1 combines with J gene TRBJ1-2; 10 nucleotides align to TRBD1. Germline lookup yields CDR1 DFQATT and CDR2 SNEGSKA (reference sequence). V was pared by 3 bases and J by 4 bases, with 11 bases of the junction left unmatched. This CDR3 region has 16 residues. The CDR3 coding sequence is TGCAGTGCTAGTAGTTCCGACAGGGGGCGAGGCTATGGCTACACCTTC. Protein: CSASSSDRGRGYGYTF.

The chain is built from TRBV6-5 and TRBJ1-5; possibly TRBD1 for D (6 bases). Trimming stripped 8 bases from V and 5 bases from J, with 13 bases between. This CDR3 contains 13 residues. CDR1 and CDR2 from the germline V gene are MNHEY and SVGAGI. The CDR3 DNA is TGTGCCAGCCGTCTACCAGGGGATCAGCCCCAGCATTTT. It is translated as CASRLPGDQPQHF.

The chain employs TRBV5-1 and TRBJ2-3; perhaps TRBD1 as D (5 bases). The CDR3 extends over 15 amino acids. From germline, CDR1 is SGHRS and CDR2 YFSETQ. Trimming removed 7 bases from V and 2 bases from J, with 17 bases in between. The CDR3 loop reads CASATVRAATDTQYF. CDR3 in DNA: TGCGCCAGCGCTACAGTCAGGGCCGCCACAGATACGCAGTATTTT.

The chain couples TRBV29-1 to TRBJ2-5, with a possible D match to TRBD2 (6 bases). Trimming removed 5 bases at V and 0 bases at J, with 7 bases between. CDR3 length: 12 residues. From germline, CDR1 is SQVTM and CDR2 ANQGSEA. The CDR3 loop is CSVRGDQETQYF. CDR3 nucleotides: TGCAGCGTTCGCGGGGACCAAGAGACCCAGTACTTC.

This clone was detected once. This sequence joins TRBV19 and TRBJ1-2; D gene uncertain. This CDR3 is 11 amino acids long. V dropped 5 bases and J dropped 7 bases, with 8 bases sitting between them. Germline CDR1 LNHDA, CDR2 SQIVND (reference sequence). The CDR3 loop is CASSREFGYTF. Written as DNA, the CDR3 is TGTGCCAGTAGTCGAGAGTTTGGCTACACCTTC. The entire variable domain, with the rest obtained from reference TRBV19 and TRBJ1-2, is as follows: DGGITQSPKYLFRKEGQNVTLSCEQNLNHDAMYWYRQDPGQGLRLIYYSQIVNDFQKGDIAEGYSVSREKKESFPLTVTSAQKNPTAFYLCASSREFGYTFGSGTRLTVV.

The V gene is TRBV18, the J gene TRBJ1-6; perhaps TRBD1 as D (5 bases). From germline, CDR1 is KGHSH and CDR2 LQKENI. This CDR3 comprises 15 residues. Trimming took off 2 bases at V and 5 bases at J, with 10 bases between the two ends. CDR3 DNA sequence: TGTGCCAGCTCACCAGGAATCAGGGATAATTCACCCCTCCACTTT. It translates to CASSPGIRDNSPLHF.

This chain connects TRBV4-1 to TRBJ1-2, with D perhaps matching TRBD1 (5 bases). CDR1 and CDR2 from the germline V gene are MGHRA and YSYEKL. The V end was cut by 2 bases, the J end by 8 bases, with 21 bases between. CDR3 length: 16 residues. This CDR3 reads CASSQSLGGGTTGYTF. In DNA, the CDR3 is TGCGCCAGCAGCCAATCCTTGGGGGGAGGGACGACGGGCTACACCTTC.

This rearrangement joins TRBV11-2 to TRBJ2-2; 7 nucleotides line up with TRBD2. The length of the CDR3 is 16 residues. The germline gives CDR1 SGHAT, CDR2 FQNNGV. Trimming took 5 bases from V and 5 from J; bases not matched to a gene: 11. The CDR3 nucleotides are TGTGCCAGCAGCCCCCAGGGAGGGGCTCGGACCGGGGAGCTGTTTTTT. Its translation is CASSPQGGARTGELFF. Filled out from reference TRBV11-2 and TRBJ2-2, the complete variable domain reads EAGVAQSPRYKIIEKRQSVAFWCNPISGHATLYWYQQILGQGPKLLIQFQNNGVVDDSQLPKDRFSAERLKGVDSTLKIQPAKLEDSAVYLCASSPQGGARTGELFFGEGSRLTVL.

The rearrangement uses TRBV5-5 and TRBJ1-1, with D possibly being TRBD1 (6 bases). This CDR3 region has 15 residues. Trimming removed 3 bases at V and 0 bases at J, with 12 bases between. CDR1 SGHKS and CDR2 YYEKEE come from the germline V gene (reference sequence). The CDR3 here is CASSWGGRLNTEAFF. DNA for the CDR3: TGTGCCAGCAGCTGGGGGGGCAGATTGAACACTGAAGCTTTCTTT.

The chain joins TRBV7-6 to TRBJ1-3; D unclear. Deletions cut 1 base from V and 2 bases from J, with 9 bases between. Looked up from germline, CDR1 is SGHVS and CDR2 is FNYEAQ. This CDR3 is built from 15 residues. CDR3 sequence: CASSLGAGTGNTIYF. The CDR3 nucleotides read TGTGCCAGCAGCTTAGGGGCAGGCACTGGAAACACCATATATTTT. Variable domain in full (rest from reference TRBV7-6 and TRBJ1-3): GAGVSQSPRYKVTKRGQDVALRCDPISGHVSLYWYRQALGQGPEFLTYFNYEAQQDKSGLPNDRFSAERPEGSISTLTIQRTEQRDSAMYRCASSLGAGTGNTIYFGEGSWLTVV.

The chain combines TRBV7-2 with TRBJ2-5; D gene unclear. The CDR3 contains 13 residues. Per germline, CDR1 SGHTA and CDR2 FQGNSA. Trimming shortened V by 0 bases and J by 5 bases, and 7 bases separated the two germline ends. The CDR3 sequence: CASSLARFETQYF. DNA for the CDR3: TGTGCCAGCAGCTTAGCCAGGTTCGAGACCCAGTACTTC.

This clone came up a few times. This chain connects TRBV10-3 to TRBJ1-5, with D hard to call. V shed 0 bases and J shed 8 bases, with 11 bases lying between them. The CDR3 consists of 14 residues. Germline assignment: CDR1 ENHRY and CDR2 SYGVKD. In nucleotides, the CDR3 is TGTGCCATCAGTGAGTCGGGCGGGTTGGAGCCCCAGCATTTT. Amino acids: CAISESGGLEPQHF.

This clone was found once. At one boundary the junction diverges from the germline segment, which might be a read error. The genes are TRBV2 and TRBJ2-7, with 8 bases identical to TRBD1. CDR1 is SNHLY, CDR2 FYNNEI, per germline. The CDR3 is 15 amino acids. The CDR3 DNA reads as TGTGCCAGCAGCGAAGACAGGGGAGGATTCTACGAGCAGTACTTC. It yields the protein CASSEDRGGFYEQYF.

The rearrangement joins TRBV7-6 to TRBJ2-3; D is undetermined. Looked up from germline, CDR1 is SGHVS and CDR2 is FNYEAQ. This CDR3 has 16 amino acids. The germline V and J ends were trimmed by 4 bases and 2 bases, with 16 bases remaining between them. Here the CDR3 DNA reads TGTGCCAGCAGCTCTCGGATTGGCCACAACACAGATACGCAGTATTTT. Amino acid sequence: CASSSRIGHNTDTQYF.

V and J are TRBV7-9 and TRBJ1-3, with D possibly TRBD1 on 6 matching bases. The germline CDR1 and CDR2 sequences are SEHNR and FQNEAQ (reference sequence). This CDR3 is 14 amino acids long. The V end was cut by 5 bases, the J end by 4 bases, with 12 bases between. CDR3 nucleotide sequence: TGTGCCAGCAGCCACAGGGAGTGGGGAAACACCATATATTTT. Translated: CASSHREWGNTIYF.

V and J are TRBV19 and TRBJ1-1; D uncertain. The ends were cut back, 5 bases at V and 7 bases at J, with 17 bases in the middle. The CDR3 sequence is 14 residues long. CDR1 LNHDA and CDR2 SQIVND come from the germline V gene (reference sequence). The CDR3 coding sequence is TGTGCCAGTAGTCAGCAGGCAAGCGATGGTGAAGCTTTCTTT. Translating gives CASSQQASDGEAFF.

This clone was detected only a few times. The rearrangement uses TRBV2 and TRBJ1-5; D not resolved. The CDR3 contains 15 residues. Germline values: CDR1 SNHLY, CDR2 FYNNEI. Deletions cut 4 bases from V and 0 bases from J, with 10 bases between. CDR3 nucleotide sequence: TGTGCCAGCAGTGGTGAGGGAATTAGCAATCAGCCCCAGCATTTT. Translation: CASSGEGISNQPQHF.

A few counts support this clone. The J gene is TRBJ1-5, the V gene TRBV27, with unresolved D. Germline V gene data show CDR1 as MNHEY and CDR2 as SMNVEV (reference sequence). Trimming cost V 8 bases and J 6 bases, with 14 bases left between them. This CDR3 contains 13 residues. The CDR3 DNA follows: TGTGCCAGCCCCAAAAAGCGGGCTCAGCCCCAGCATTTT. It yields the protein CASPKKRAQPQHF.

The CDR3 loop is CASQSGNEQFF. The DNA for the CDR3 is TGTGCCAGCCAGAGTGGGAATGAGCAGTTCTTC. This sequence joins TRBV6-5 and TRBJ2-1; unclear D gene. V lost 8 bases and J 7 bases, leaving 9 bases between the germline ends. Germline loops: CDR1 MNHEY, CDR2 SVGAGI. CDR3 length equals 11 residues.

The rearrangement links TRBV9 to TRBJ2-1; 7 bases line up with TRBD2. Losses at the gene ends were 4 bases for V and 7 bases for J; bases not matched to a gene: 11. CDR3 size: 15 residues. CDR1 SGDLS and CDR2 YYNGEE come from the germline V gene. The CDR3 DNA follows: TGTGCCAGCAGCATCGGACTAGACGTATGGAATGAGCAGTTCTTC. Translated, it gives CASSIGLDVWNEQFF.

This clone has just a few counts. This sequence joins TRBV9 and TRBJ2-7, with a possible D match to TRBD2 (5 bases). This CDR3 has 15 amino acids. V gave up 0 bases and J gave up 2 bases, with 12 bases separating them. From germline, CDR1 is SGDLS and CDR2 YYNGEE. The CDR3 reads CASSVGVTKPYEQYF. The CDR3 nucleotides read TGTGCCAGCAGCGTAGGGGTGACTAAACCCTACGAGCAGTACTTC.

The chain joins TRBV10-2 to TRBJ1-2; D is ambiguous. The CDR3 runs to 13 residues. From germline, CDR1 is WSHSY and CDR2 SAAADI. Trimming took off 6 bases at V and 1 base at J, with 9 bases between the two ends. The CDR3 nucleotides are TGCGCCAGCAGCCCGACACTTAACTATGGCTACACCTTC. Translating gives CASSPTLNYGYTF.

The chain uses TRBV30 and TRBJ1-1; TRBD1 is a possible D gene (5 bases). The germline V and J ends were trimmed by 2 bases and 6 bases, with 16 bases remaining between them. This CDR3 comprises 14 residues. CDR1 and CDR2 (germline): GTSNPN, SVGIG (reference sequence). The CDR3 DNA reads TGTGCCTGGAGTCAACGGCCAGGGTTAGCTGAAGCTTTCTTT. The encoded protein is CAWSQRPGLAEAFF.

The V gene is TRBV15, the J gene TRBJ1-5, with unresolved D. Germline lookup yields CDR1 LNHNV and CDR2 YYDKDF (reference sequence). The CDR3 consists of 12 residues. With 8 bases removed from V and 4 bases from J, the gap between germline ends came to 9 bases. The CDR3 nucleotides read TGTGCCACCGGGATGATAAATCAGCCCCAGCATTTT. Residues: CATGMINQPQHF.